This T cell receptor beta chain was retrieved from a study of blood T cell repertoires in COVID-19. Looking at the study overall: Donors in the United States, Italy and Spain gave samples during acute or convalescent COVID-19.

Participants reported their clinical history, and cohort assignment relied on those reports. Symptom resolution, clearance, or two negative PCRs marked donors in Cohort 3 as recovered. In regard to this clone: Other DNA sequences of this sample code for an identical CDR3.

The germline CDR1 and CDR2 sequences are SGHDN and FVKESK. The CDR3 has 15 amino acids. V was pared by 1 base and J by 4 bases, with 11 bases between. The table came from immunoSEQ multiplex PCR; TCRdb's copy has only in-frame clones and leaves some out. This table holds around 140,000 clones, 75% to 80% found once. This sequence joins TRBV14 and TRBJ1-3; perhaps TRBD1 as D (5 bases). The sequence was collected from a woman aged 45-65 years who had recovered from COVID-19. The sample taken for sequencing was PBMCs or T cells enriched from blood (not recorded which). The CDR3 loop is CASSQVRGGGNTIYF. The CDR3 DNA reads TGTGCCAGCAGCCAAGTAAGGGGCGGCGGAAACACCATATATTTT.